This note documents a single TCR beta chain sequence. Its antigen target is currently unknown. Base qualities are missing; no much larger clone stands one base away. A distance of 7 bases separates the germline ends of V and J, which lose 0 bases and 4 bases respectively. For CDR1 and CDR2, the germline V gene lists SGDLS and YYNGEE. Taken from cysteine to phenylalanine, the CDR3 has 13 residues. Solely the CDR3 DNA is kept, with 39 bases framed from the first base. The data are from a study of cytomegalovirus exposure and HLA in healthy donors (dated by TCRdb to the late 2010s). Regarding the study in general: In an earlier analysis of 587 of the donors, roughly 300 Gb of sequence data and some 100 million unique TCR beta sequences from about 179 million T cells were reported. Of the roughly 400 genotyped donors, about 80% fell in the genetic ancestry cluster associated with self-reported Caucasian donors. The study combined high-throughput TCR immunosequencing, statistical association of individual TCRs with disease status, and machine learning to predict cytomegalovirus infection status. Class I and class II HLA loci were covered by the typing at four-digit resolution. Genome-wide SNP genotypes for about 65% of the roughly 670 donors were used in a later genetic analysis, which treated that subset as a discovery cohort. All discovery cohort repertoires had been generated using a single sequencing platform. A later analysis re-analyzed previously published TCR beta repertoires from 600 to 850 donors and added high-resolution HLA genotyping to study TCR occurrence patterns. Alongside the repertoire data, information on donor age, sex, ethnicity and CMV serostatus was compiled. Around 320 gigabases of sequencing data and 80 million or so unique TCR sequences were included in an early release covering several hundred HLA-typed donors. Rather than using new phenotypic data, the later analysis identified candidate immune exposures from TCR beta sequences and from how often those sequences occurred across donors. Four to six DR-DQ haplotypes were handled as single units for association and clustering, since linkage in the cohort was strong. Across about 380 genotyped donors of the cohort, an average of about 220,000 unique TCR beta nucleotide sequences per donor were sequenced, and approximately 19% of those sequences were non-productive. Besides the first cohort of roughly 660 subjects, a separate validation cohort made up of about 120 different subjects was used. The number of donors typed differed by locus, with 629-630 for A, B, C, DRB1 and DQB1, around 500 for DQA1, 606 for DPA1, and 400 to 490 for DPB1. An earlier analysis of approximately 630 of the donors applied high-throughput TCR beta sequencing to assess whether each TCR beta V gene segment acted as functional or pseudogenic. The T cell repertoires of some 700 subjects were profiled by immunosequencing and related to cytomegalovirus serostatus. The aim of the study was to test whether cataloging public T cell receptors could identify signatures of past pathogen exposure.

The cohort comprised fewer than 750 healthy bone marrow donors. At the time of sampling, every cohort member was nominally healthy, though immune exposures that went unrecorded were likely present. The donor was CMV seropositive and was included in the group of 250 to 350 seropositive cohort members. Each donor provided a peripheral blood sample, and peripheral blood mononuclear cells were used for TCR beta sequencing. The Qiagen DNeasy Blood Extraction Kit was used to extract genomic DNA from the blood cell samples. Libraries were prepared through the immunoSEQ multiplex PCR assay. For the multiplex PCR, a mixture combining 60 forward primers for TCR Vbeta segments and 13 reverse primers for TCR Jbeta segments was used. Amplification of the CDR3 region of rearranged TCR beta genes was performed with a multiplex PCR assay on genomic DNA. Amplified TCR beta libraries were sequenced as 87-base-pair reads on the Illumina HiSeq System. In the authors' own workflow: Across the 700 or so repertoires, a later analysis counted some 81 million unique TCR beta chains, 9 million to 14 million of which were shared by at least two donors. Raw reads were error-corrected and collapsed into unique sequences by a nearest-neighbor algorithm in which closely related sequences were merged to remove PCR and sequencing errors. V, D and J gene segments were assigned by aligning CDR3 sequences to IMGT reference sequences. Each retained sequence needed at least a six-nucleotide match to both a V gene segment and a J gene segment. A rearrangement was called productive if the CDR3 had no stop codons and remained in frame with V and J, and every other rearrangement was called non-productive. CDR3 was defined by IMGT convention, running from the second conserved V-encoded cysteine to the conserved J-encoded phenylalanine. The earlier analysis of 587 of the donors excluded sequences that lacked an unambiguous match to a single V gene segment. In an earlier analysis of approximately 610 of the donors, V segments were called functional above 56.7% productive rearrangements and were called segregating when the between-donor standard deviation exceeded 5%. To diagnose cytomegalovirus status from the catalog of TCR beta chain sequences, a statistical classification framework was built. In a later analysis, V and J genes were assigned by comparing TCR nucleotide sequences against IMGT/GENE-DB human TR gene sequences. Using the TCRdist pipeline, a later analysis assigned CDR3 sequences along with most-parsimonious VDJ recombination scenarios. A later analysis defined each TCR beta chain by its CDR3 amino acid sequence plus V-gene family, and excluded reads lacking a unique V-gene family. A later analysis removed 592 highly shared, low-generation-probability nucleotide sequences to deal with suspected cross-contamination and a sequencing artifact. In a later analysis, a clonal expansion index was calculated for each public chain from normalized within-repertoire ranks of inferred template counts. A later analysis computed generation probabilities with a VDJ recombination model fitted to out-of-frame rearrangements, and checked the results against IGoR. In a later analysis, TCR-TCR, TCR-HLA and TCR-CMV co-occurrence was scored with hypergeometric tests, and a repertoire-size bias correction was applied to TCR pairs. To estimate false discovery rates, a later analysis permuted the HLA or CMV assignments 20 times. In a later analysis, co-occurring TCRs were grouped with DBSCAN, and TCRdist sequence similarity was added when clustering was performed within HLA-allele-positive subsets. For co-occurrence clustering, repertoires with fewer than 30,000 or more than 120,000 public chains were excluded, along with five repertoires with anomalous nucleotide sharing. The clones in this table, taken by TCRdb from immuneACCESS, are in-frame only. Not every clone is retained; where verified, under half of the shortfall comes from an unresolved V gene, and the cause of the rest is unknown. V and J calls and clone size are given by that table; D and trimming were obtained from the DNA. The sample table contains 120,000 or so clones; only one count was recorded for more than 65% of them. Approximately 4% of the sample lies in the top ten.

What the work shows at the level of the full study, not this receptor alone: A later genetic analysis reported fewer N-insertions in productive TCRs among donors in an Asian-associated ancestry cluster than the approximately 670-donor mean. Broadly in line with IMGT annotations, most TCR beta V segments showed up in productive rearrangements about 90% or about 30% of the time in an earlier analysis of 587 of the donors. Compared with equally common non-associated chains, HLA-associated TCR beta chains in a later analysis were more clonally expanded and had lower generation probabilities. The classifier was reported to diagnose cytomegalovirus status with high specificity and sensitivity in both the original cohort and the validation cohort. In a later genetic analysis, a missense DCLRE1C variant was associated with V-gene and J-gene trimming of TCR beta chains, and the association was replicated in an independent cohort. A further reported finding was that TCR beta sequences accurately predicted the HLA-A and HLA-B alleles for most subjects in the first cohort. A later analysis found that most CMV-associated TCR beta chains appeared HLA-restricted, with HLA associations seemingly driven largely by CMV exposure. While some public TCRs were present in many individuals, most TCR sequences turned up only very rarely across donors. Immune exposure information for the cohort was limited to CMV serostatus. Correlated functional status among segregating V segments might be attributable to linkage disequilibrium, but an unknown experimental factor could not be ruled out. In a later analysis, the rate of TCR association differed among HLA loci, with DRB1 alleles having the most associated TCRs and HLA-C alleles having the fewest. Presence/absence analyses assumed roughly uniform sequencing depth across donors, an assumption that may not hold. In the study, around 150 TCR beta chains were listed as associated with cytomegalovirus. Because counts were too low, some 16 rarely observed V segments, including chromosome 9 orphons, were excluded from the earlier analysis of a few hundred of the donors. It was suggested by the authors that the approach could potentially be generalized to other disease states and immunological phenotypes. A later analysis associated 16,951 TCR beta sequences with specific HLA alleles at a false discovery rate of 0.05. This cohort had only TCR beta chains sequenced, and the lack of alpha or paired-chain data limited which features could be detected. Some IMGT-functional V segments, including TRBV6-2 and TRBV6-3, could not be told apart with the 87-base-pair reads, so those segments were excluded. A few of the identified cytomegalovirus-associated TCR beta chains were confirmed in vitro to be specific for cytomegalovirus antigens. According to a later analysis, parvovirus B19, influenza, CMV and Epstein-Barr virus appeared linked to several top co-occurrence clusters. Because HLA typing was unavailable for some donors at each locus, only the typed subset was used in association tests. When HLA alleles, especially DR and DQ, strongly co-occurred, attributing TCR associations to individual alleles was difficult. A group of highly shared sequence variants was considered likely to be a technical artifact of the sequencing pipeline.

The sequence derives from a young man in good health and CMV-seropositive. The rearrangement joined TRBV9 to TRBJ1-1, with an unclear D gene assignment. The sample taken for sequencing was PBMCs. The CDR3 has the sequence CASSVGALTEAFF. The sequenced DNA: TGTGCCAGCAGCGTAGGGGCTCTCACTGAAGCTTTCTTT.